This TCR beta chain was observed in a study of control samples from healthy donors and cancer patients (dated by TCRdb to 2019 to 2021). Remarks on this clone: Its binding antigen is unknown. Base quality data are lacking; no much larger clone is found one base away.

The CDR3, cysteine through phenylalanine, is 17 amino acids long. The sequence is cut down to CDR3 DNA, 51 bases in frame from base 1. The CDR1 and CDR2 encoded by the germline V gene are MGHRA and YSYEKL. V lost 1 base and J lost 4 bases, and the count of bases not matched to a germline gene is 7. The library came from the immunoSEQ multiplex PCR assay. Not all clones reach the TCRdb copy of this immuneACCESS table, which keeps in-frame sequences only. Checked studies attribute under half of the gap to unresolved V genes and leave the rest unexplained. Here the sample has approximately 160,000 clones; 93% occur a single time. The leading ten clones occupy approximately 4% of the sample.

The chain is assembled from TRBV4-1 and TRBJ2-3; 11 of the junction bases match TRBD2. This sequence was found in a woman aged 55-70 years in good health. The sample taken for sequencing was blood. The CDR3: CASSQVRLAGRADTQYF. The DNA sequence reads TGCGCCAGCAGCCAAGTCCGACTAGCGGGGCGGGCAGATACGCAGTATTTT.